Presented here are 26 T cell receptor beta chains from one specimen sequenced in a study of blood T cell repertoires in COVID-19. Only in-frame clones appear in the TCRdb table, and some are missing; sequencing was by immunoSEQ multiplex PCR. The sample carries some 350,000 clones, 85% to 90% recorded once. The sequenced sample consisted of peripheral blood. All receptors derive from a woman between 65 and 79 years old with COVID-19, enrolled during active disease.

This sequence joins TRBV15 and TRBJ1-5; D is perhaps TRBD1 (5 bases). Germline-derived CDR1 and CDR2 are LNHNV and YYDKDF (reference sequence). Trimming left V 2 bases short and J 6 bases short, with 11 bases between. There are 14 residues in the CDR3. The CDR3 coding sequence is TGTGCCACCAGCAGATCAGGGATCGGTCAGCCCCAGCATTTT. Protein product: CATSRSGIGQPQHF.

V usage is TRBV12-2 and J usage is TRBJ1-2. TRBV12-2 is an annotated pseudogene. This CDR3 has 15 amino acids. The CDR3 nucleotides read TGTGCAAGTCGCTTGCCCCAGTGGGGACTCTGCGGCTACACCTTC. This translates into CASRLPQWGLCGYTF.

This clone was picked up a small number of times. The CDR3 reads CASSLTNGLDAFF. The DNA of the CDR3 is TGTGCCAGCAGCTTAACAAACGGCCTAGATGCTTTCTTT. The chain has TRBV7-2 and TRBJ1-1; D unclear. The CDR3 has 13 amino acids. CDR1 is SGHTA, CDR2 FQGNSA, per germline. Trimming shortened V by 2 bases and J by 11 bases, and 15 bases separated the two germline ends. Combining the CDR3 with reference TRBV7-2 and TRBJ1-1 gives the whole variable domain GAGVSQSPSNKVTEKGKDVELRCDPISGHTALYWYRQSLGQGLEFLIYFQGNSAPDKSGLPSDRFSAERTGGSVSTLTIQRTQQEDSAVYLCASSLTNGLDAFFGQGTRLTVV.

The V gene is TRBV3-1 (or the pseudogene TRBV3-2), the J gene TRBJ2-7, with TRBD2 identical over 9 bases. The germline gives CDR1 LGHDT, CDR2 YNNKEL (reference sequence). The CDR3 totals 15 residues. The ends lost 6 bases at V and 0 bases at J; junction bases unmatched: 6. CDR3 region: CASSRSGGSSYEQYF. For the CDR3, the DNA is TGTGCCAGCAGTCGAAGCGGGGGGAGCTCCTACGAGCAGTACTTC.

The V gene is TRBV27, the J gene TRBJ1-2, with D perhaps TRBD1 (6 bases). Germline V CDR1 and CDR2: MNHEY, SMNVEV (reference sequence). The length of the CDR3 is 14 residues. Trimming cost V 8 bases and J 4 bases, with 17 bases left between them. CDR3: CASSLQGRGYGYTF. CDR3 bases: TGTGCCAGCTCTCTACAGGGCCGTGGCTATGGCTACACCTTC.

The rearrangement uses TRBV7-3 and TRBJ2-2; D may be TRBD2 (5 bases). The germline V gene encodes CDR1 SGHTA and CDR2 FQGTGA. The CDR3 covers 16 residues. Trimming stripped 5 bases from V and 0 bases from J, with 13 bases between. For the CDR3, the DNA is TGTGCCAGCAGCAACCCCAGCGGTGCGAACACCGGGGAGCTGTTTTTT. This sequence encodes CASSNPSGANTGELFF.

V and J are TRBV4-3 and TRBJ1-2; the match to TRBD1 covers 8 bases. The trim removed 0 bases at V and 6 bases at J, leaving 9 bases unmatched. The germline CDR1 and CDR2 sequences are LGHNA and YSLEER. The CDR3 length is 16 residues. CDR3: CASSQDLGRGPDGYTF. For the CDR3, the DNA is TGCGCCAGCAGCCAAGATCTTGGCAGGGGGCCGGATGGCTACACCTTC.

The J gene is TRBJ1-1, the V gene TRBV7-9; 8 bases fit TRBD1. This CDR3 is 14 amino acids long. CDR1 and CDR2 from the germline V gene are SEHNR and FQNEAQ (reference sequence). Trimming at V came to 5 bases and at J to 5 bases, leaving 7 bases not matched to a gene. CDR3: CASSLQGGGTEAFF. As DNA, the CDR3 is TGTGCCAGCAGCCTACAGGGGGGCGGTACTGAAGCTTTCTTT.

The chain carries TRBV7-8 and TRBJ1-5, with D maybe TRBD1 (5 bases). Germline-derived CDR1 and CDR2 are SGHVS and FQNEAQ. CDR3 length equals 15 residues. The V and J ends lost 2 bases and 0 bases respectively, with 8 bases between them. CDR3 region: CASSLQTASNQPQHF. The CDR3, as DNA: TGTGCCAGCAGCTTACAGACAGCTAGCAATCAGCCCCAGCATTTT.

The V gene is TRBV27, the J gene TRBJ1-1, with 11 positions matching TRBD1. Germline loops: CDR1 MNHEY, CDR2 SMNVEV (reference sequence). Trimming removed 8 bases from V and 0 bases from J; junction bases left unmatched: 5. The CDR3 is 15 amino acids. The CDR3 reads CASYRDRGVNTEAFF. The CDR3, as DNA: TGTGCCAGCTATCGGGACAGGGGGGTGAACACTGAAGCTTTCTTT.

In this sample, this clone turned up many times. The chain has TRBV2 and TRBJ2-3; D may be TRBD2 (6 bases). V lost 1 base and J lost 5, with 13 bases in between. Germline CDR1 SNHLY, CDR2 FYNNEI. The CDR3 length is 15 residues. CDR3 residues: CASSEGVGSGDTQYF. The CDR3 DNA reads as TGTGCCAGCAGTGAAGGAGTTGGTAGCGGAGATACGCAGTATTTT.

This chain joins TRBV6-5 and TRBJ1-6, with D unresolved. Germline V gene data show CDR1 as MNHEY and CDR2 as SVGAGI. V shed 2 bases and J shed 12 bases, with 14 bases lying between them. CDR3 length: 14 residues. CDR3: CASSYGGPAKPLHF. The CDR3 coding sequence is TGTGCCAGCAGTTACGGAGGGCCAGCCAAACCCCTCCACTTT.

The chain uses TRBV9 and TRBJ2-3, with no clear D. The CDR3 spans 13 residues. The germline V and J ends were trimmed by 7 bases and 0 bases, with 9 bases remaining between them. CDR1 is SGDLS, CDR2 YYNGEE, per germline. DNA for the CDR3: TGTGCCAGCTCTGAGGCTAGCACAGATACGCAGTATTTT. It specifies CASSEASTDTQYF.

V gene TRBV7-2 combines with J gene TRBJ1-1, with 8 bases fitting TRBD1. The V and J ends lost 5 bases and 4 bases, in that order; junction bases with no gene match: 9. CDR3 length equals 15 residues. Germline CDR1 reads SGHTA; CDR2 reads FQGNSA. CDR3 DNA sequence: TGTGCCAGCAGCACGCAGACAGGGGTAGGCACTGAAGCTTTCTTT. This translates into CASSTQTGVGTEAFF.

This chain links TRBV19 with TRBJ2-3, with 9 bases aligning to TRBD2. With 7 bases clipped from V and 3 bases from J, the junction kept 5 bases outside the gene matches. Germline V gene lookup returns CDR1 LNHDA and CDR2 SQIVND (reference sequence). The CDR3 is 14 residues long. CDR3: CASTPSGVTDTQYF. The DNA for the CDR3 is TGTGCCAGTACCCCTAGCGGGGTAACAGATACGCAGTATTTT.

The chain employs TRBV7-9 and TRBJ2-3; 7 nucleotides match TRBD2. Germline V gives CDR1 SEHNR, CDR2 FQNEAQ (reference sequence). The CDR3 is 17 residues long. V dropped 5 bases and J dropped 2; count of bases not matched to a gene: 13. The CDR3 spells CASSPNSGPASTDTQYF. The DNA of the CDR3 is TGTGCCAGCAGCCCAAATAGCGGGCCCGCCTCCACAGATACGCAGTATTTT.

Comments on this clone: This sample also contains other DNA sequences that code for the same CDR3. The CDR3 spells CASSPPGSSTDTQYF. In DNA form, the CDR3 reads TGTGCCAGCTCACCACCAGGGAGTTCAACAGATACGCAGTATTTT. V usage is TRBV18 and J usage is TRBJ2-3, with D maybe TRBD2 (5 bases). The V end lost 0 bases, the J end lost 3 bases, and 10 bases lay between the germline ends. In germline, CDR1 is KGHSH, CDR2 LQKENI. The CDR3 consists of 15 residues.

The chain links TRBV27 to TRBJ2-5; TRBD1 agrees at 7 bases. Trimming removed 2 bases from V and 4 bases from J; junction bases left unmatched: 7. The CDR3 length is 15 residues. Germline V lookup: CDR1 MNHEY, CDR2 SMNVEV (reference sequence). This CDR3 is CASSLIPGQPETQYF. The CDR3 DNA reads TGTGCCAGCAGTTTAATCCCGGGACAGCCAGAGACCCAGTACTTC.

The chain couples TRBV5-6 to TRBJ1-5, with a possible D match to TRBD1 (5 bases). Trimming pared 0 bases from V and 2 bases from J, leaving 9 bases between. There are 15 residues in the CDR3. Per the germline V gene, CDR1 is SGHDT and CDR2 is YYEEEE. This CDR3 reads CASSLDVGGNQPQHF. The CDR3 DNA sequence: TGTGCCAGCAGCTTGGACGTAGGGGGCAATCAGCCCCAGCATTTT. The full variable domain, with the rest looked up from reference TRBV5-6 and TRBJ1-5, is DAGVTQSPTHLIKTRGQQVTLRCSPKSGHDTVSWYQQALGQGPQFIFQYYEEEERQRGNFPDRFSGHQFPNYSSELNVNALLLGDSALYLCASSLDVGGNQPQHFGDGTRLSIL.

The CDR3 here is CASSPGGQSNTEAFF. Written as DNA, the CDR3 is TGTGCCAGCTCACCAGGCGGACAGTCGAACACTGAAGCTTTCTTT. The chain links TRBV18 to TRBJ1-1, with a weak D call TRBD1 (6 bases). The CDR3 is 15 residues long. Trimming removed 2 bases at V and 1 base at J, with 11 bases between. Germline assignment: CDR1 KGHSH and CDR2 LQKENI.

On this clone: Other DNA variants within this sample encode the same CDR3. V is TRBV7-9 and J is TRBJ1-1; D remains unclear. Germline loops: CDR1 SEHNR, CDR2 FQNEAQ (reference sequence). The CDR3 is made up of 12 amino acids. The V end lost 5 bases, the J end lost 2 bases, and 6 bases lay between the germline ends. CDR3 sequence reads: CASSPLNTEAFF. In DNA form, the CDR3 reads TGTGCCAGCAGCCCCCTCAACACTGAAGCTTTCTTT.

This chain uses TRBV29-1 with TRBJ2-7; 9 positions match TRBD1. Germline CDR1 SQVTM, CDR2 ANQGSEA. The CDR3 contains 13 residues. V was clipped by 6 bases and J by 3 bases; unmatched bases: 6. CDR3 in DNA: TGCAGCGTGACCCGGGACAGGGTCTACGAGCAGTACTTC. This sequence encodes CSVTRDRVYEQYF.

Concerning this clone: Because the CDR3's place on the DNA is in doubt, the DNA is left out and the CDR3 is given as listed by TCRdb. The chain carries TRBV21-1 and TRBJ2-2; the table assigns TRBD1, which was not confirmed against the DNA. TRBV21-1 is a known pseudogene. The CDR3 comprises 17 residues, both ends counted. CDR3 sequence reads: CASSKVGQGATTGELFF.

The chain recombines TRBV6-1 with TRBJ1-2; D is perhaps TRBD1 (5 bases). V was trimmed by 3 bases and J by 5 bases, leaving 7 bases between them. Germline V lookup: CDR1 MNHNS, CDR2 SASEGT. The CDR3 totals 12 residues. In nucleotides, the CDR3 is TGTGCCAGCAGTGACACAGGATATGGCTACACCTTC. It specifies CASSDTGYGYTF.

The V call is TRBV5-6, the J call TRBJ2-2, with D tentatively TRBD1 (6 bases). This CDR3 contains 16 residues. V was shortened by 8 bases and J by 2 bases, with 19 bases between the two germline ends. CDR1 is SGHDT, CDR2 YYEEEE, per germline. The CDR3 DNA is TGTGCCAGTAGTCGAGGAACACAGGGTAACACCGGGGAGCTGTTTTTT. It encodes CASSRGTQGNTGELFF.

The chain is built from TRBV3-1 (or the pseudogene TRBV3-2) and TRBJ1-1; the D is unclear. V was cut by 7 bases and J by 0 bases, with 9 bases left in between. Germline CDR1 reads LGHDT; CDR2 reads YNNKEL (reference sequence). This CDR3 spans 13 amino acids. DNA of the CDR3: TGTGCCAGCATTGGAGGATTGAACACTGAAGCTTTCTTT. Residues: CASIGGLNTEAFF.